Below are 5 T cell receptor beta chains sequenced from a single sample in a study of graft-versus-host responses after intestinal transplantation. No antigens are known for them. Method: immunoSEQ multiplex PCR; TCRdb's copy keeps in-frame clones and lacks some. Of around 120,000 clones in the sample, approximately 92% are singletons; the top ten hold more than 0.09%. This sample comprised unstimulated CD4+ T cells sorted from spleen or lymph node cells, obtained before intestinal transplant. Receptors were obtained from a human donor who received an intestinal transplant.

This clone appeared once. V is TRBV18 and J is TRBJ2-7, with 7 bases fitting TRBD1. Unmatched junction bases numbered 7, after V lost 1 base and J lost 1 base. This CDR3 has 16 residues. The germline V gene encodes CDR1 KGHSH and CDR2 LQKENI. The CDR3 region is CASSPQATGMSYEQYF. The CDR3 DNA is TGTGCCAGCTCACCACAGGCGACAGGGATGTCCTACGAGCAGTACTTC.

The rearrangement joins TRBV4-1 to TRBJ1-1; no firm D call. V was cut by 4 bases and J by 2 bases, with 14 bases left in between. Germline-derived CDR1 and CDR2 are MGHRA and YSYEKL. This CDR3 is 15 amino acids long. The CDR3 DNA reads as TGCGCCAGCAGCCTCCCCGGGATTTCCAACACTGAAGCTTTCTTT. Protein: CASSLPGISNTEAFF.

Only a few counts were recorded for this clone. This chain joins TRBV19 and TRBJ1-5; 8 bases agree with TRBD1. J was trimmed by 7 bases and V by 5 bases; bases with no gene match: 1. CDR3 length: 12 amino acids. Germline-derived CDR1 and CDR2 are LNHDA and SQIVND (reference sequence). The CDR3 loop is CASSDRGQPQHF. CDR3 nucleotides: TGTGCCAGTAGTGACAGGGGCCAGCCCCAGCATTTT. The complete variable domain, with remaining parts taken from reference TRBV19 and TRBJ1-5, reads DGGITQSPKYLFRKEGQNVTLSCEQNLNHDAMYWYRQDPGQGLRLIYYSQIVNDFQKGDIAEGYSVSREKKESFPLTVTSAQKNPTAFYLCASSDRGQPQHFGDGTRLSIL.

The V gene is TRBV7-9, the J gene TRBJ1-1, with D unresolved. Germline lookup yields CDR1 SEHNR and CDR2 FQNEAQ (reference sequence). The CDR3 spans 15 residues. With 5 bases removed from V and 3 bases from J, the gap between germline ends came to 16 bases. CDR3 DNA: TGTGCCAGCAGCCCCCGGACGGGGTTAGACACTGAAGCTTTCTTT. It is translated as CASSPRTGLDTEAFF.

The genes are TRBV2 and TRBJ2-2, with TRBD1 matching over 9 bases. CDR1 SNHLY and CDR2 FYNNEI come from the germline V gene. CDR3 length: 14 amino acids. The V and J ends lost 6 bases and 8 bases, in that order; junction bases with no gene match: 7. The CDR3, as DNA: TGTGCCAGCAGCCTTACAGGGGGCCTTGGGGAGCTGTTTTTT. Translating gives CASSLTGGLGELFF.